The 4 T cell receptor beta chains below were found in one sample sequenced in a study of cytotoxic CD8 clonotypes in ibrutinib-treated CLL. Produced via immunoSEQ multiplex PCR; TCRdb's table is partial and in-frame only. The sample records fewer than 400,000 clones, over 55% being singletons. This material consisted of PBMCs, taken after 36 months of ibrutinib treatment. The receptors derive from a human donor with chronic lymphocytic leukemia.

This chain links TRBV7-8 with TRBJ1-6; the D gene is possibly TRBD1 (6 bases). The CDR3 has 17 amino acids. Germline CDR1 and CDR2: SGHVS and FQNEAQ. V dropped 5 bases and J dropped 10 bases, with 24 bases sitting between them. CDR3 amino acids: CASSRTTGTVGESPLHF. Here the CDR3 DNA reads TGTGCCAGCAGCAGGACAACAGGGACGGTAGGGGAATCACCCCTCCACTTT. Based on the CDR3 plus reference TRBV7-8 and TRBJ1-6, the full variable domain is GAGVSQSPRYKVAKRGQDVALRCDPISGHVSLFWYQQALGQGPEFLTYFQNEAQLDKSGLPSDRFFAERPEGSVSTLKIQRTQQEDSAVYLCASSRTTGTVGESPLHFGNGTRLTVT.

The chain joins TRBV18 to TRBJ2-5; a weak D match, TRBD2 (6 bases). The length of the CDR3 is 14 residues. Germline CDR1 reads KGHSH; CDR2 reads LQKENI. V was cut by 3 bases and J by 4 bases, with 12 bases left in between. The CDR3 sequence is CASSPSTGGETQYF. The CDR3 region has the DNA TGTGCCAGCTCACCTAGCACCGGGGGAGAGACCCAGTACTTC.

J is TRBJ2-1 and V is TRBV4-3, with 8 bases identical to TRBD1. J gave up 8 bases and V 4 bases, and 10 bases lay outside the gene matches. The CDR3 is 15 residues long. CDR1 and CDR2 (germline): LGHNA, YSLEER. This chain's CDR3 is CASSLMDRVSDEQFF. The CDR3 DNA reads TGCGCCAGCAGCCTGATGGACAGGGTGAGTGATGAGCAGTTCTTC.

The chain combines TRBV7-9 with TRBJ2-7, with 11 bases that match TRBD1. Germline CDR1 SEHNR, CDR2 FQNEAQ (reference sequence). V lost 7 bases to trimming and J lost 5 bases; unmatched junction nucleotides: 4. CDR3 size: 13 residues. The chain's CDR3 is CASMGQGDHEQYF. The CDR3 nucleotides read TGTGCCAGCATGGGACAGGGGGACCACGAGCAGTACTTC. Together with reference TRBV7-9 and TRBJ2-7, the CDR3 gives the full variable domain: DTGVSQNPRHKITKRGQNVTFRCDPISEHNRLYWYRQTLGQGPEFLTYFQNEAQLEKSRLLSDRFSAERPKGSFSTLEIQRTEQGDSAMYLCASMGQGDHEQYFGPGTRLTVT.